This T cell receptor beta chain came from a study of T cells in Graves' hyperthyroidism and ophthalmopathy. Clinical symptoms, serum thyroxine, TRAb, thyroid ultrasound and orbital computed tomography established diagnosis. It was at first hyperthyroidism diagnosis, before any ophthalmopathy symptoms, that the blood sample was taken. The CDR3 is 15 amino acids. The V end lost 5 bases, the J end lost 2 bases, and 13 bases lay between the germline ends. CDR1 and CDR2 from the germline V gene are LGHDT and YNNKEL (reference sequence). Researchers amplified the TCR beta CDR3 regions from RNA transcripts. RT-PCR in the first round (using the HTBI primer set) targeted the TCR CDR3. In TCRdb, the multiplex PCR reads were re-called with MiXCR into one record per CDR3 protein. The sample consists of around 700,000 distinct CDR3 sequences, roughly 20% of them appearing once.

The sequencing sample was made of blood. The V call is TRBV3-1, the J call TRBJ2-1, with D perhaps matching TRBD2 (6 bases). This clonotype was obtained from a woman between 50 and 59 years old with Graves' hyperthyroidism that later progressed to Graves' ophthalmopathy. In DNA, the CDR3 is TGTGCCAGCAGCGTAGGTAGCGGAACCTACAATGAGCAGTTCTTC. Protein sequence: CASSVGSGTYNEQFF.